This T cell receptor beta chain was identified during a study of T cells expressing NK-cell markers. Study-wide context: Repertoires of TCR beta were obtained from T cells sorted as CD3+CD56+NKG2C+, CD3+CD56+NKG2C- and CD3+CD56-NKG2C+. The sequencing cohort of eight donors included seven HCMV-seropositive individuals and one seronegative individual.

On this clonotype itself: Antigen unknown.

The TCR beta cDNA came from 5'RACE template switching with UMIs. With the 5' RACE reads reprocessed, TCRdb shows one record per CDR3 protein and no DNA. The clone table shows a few hundred thousand distinct CDR3 sequences, with the ten largest holding 5% to 5.5%. Findings and caveats of the study: Once again these clonotypes came out on top in the CD3+CD56-NKG2C+ fraction of a few donors.

The CDR3 contains 14 residues. Germline CDR1 and CDR2: LNHNV and YYDKDF (reference sequence). The rearrangement uses TRBV15 and TRBJ2-5; the TCRdb D gene call, TRBD2, has no DNA to confirm it. The source is a man aged 18 to 70 in good health. Material for sequencing was blood T cells: a sorted CD56 or NKG2C T cell subset, CD4+ or CD8+ T cells, or bulk PBMC T cells (not recorded which). This CDR3 reads CATSRKLAAETQYF.